These 23 T cell receptor beta chains originate from one sample sequenced in a study of T cells after yellow fever vaccination. TCRdb passed the 5' RACE reads through MiXCR, listing each CDR3 protein once. The sample shows 250,000 to 350,000 distinct CDR3 sequences, about 6.9% of them seen only once. Material: PBMCs, obtained about 41 days after the first yellow fever vaccination. These receptors all come from a man aged 18-30 years who received the YFV17D yellow fever vaccine.

This clonotype was observed a single time. The rearrangement links TRBV5-4 to TRBJ1-6; 10 nucleotides match TRBD1. CDR1 and CDR2 (germline): SGHNT, YYREEE (reference sequence). The CDR3 is made up of 15 amino acids. V shed 4 bases and J 6 bases; nucleotides not matched to a gene: 4. CDR3 sequence reads: CASSTGQGFNSPLHF. CDR3 coding DNA: TGTGCCAGCAGCACGGGACAGGGGTTTAATTCACCCCTCCACTTT.

The chain joins TRBV6-2 or TRBV6-3 to TRBJ1-2; the D is unclear. This CDR3 region has 14 residues. CDR1 and CDR2 from the germline V gene are MNHEY and SVGEGT. Trimming left V 0 bases short and J 2 bases short, with 7 bases between. CDR3 residues: CASSYSNRNYGYTF. The CDR3 bases are TGTGCCAGCAGTTACTCGAATAGGAACTATGGCTACACCTTC.

The chain is built from TRBV12-3 or TRBV12-4 and TRBJ2-1; 7 bases are a match to TRBD2. This CDR3 is 13 amino acids long. With V trimmed by 5 bases and J by 9 bases, 7 bases remained unmatched. Here the CDR3 DNA reads TGTGCCAGCAGTCTCACCAGCGGGGCTGAGCAGTTCTTC. Protein product: CASSLTSGAEQFF.

The chain links TRBV3-1 to TRBJ2-7; 9 nucleotides align to TRBD1. The germline CDR1 and CDR2 sequences are LGHDT and YNNKEL (reference sequence). The CDR3 spans 15 residues. V lost 4 bases and J lost 3; bases outside the gene matches: 7. CDR3 bases: TGTGCCAGCAGCCTACCCGGGACAGGGTTCTACGAGCAGTACTTC. Protein: CASSLPGTGFYEQYF.

This clonotype was found a few times. The gene calls are TRBV5-1 and TRBJ2-3, with D perhaps TRBD2 (9 bases). Germline CDR1 is SGHRS and CDR2 is YFSETQ. The CDR3 covers 16 residues. Trimming cost V 7 bases and J 6 bases, with 24 bases left between them. This CDR3 is CASSLPRTGTSDTQYF. The CDR3 DNA reads as TGCGCCAGCTCACTTCCGCGGACAGGGACTAGCGATACGCAGTATTTT. The full variable domain, completed using reference TRBV5-1 and TRBJ2-3, is KAGVTQTPRYLIKTRGQQVTLSCSPISGHRSVSWYQQTPGQGLQFLFEYFSETQRNKGNFPGRFSGRQFSNSRSEMNVSTLELGDSALYLCASSLPRTGTSDTQYFGPGTRLTVL.

This sequence joins TRBV6-1 and TRBJ1-5, with unresolved D. Germline V lookup: CDR1 MNHNS, CDR2 SASEGT. This CDR3 is 13 amino acids long. Trimming stripped 7 bases from V and 9 bases from J, with 16 bases between. CDR3 protein: CASKRTDWGPQHF. The CDR3 coding sequence is TGTGCCAGCAAAAGGACGGATTGGGGGCCCCAGCATTTT.

This clonotype was recorded a few times. This chain joins TRBV5-4 and TRBJ1-1; 7 bases are a match to TRBD1. Trimming took 3 bases from V and 1 from J; bases not matched to a gene: 6. The CDR3 is 15 amino acids. In germline, CDR1 is SGHNT, CDR2 YYREEE (reference sequence). The CDR3 spells CASSSEGGRNTEAFF. CDR3 bases: TGTGCCAGCAGCTCGGAAGGGGGCCGGAACACTGAAGCTTTCTTT.

This clonotype was picked up many times. The rearrangement joins TRBV9 to TRBJ2-5; 15 nucleotides agree with TRBD2. This CDR3 region has 18 residues. The germline V gene has CDR1 SGDLS and CDR2 YYNGEE. V lost 0 bases and J lost 2; bases outside the gene matches: 5. CDR3 region: CASSVGPGLAGGQETQYF. The CDR3 nucleotides read TGTGCCAGCAGCGTAGGGCCGGGACTAGCGGGGGGACAAGAGACCCAGTACTTC.

This clonotype showed up many times. The chain couples TRBV27 to TRBJ2-7; no clear D gene. The CDR3 has 14 residues. V lost 0 bases and J 0 bases, leaving 6 bases between the germline ends. Germline lookup yields CDR1 MNHEY and CDR2 SMNVEV (reference sequence). Here the CDR3 DNA reads TGTGCCAGCAGTTTATCGGCTACCTCCTACGAGCAGTACTTC. Protein sequence: CASSLSATSYEQYF.

V gene TRBV1 combines with J gene TRBJ1-2; TRBD1, as called in the table, went unchecked against the DNA. TRBV1 is labeled a pseudogene. The CDR3 runs to 15 residues. Here the CDR3 reads CTSSQGTVSNYGYTF. The CDR3 DNA sequence: TGCACCAGCAGCCAGGGGACAGTTTCTAACTATGGCTACACCTTC.

The rearrangement joins TRBV5-1 to TRBJ2-5, with unresolved D. The germline CDR1 and CDR2 sequences are SGHRS and YFSETQ. This CDR3 is 14 amino acids long. Trimming pared 4 bases from V and 3 bases from J, leaving 13 bases between. CDR3 in amino acids: CASSASMGKETQYF. The CDR3 DNA follows: TGCGCCAGCAGCGCGTCAATGGGTAAAGAGACCCAGTACTTC.

This clonotype has more than one count but fewer than ten. The V and J genes are TRBV4-1 and TRBJ1-3; D uncertain. Trimming cost V 0 bases and J 9 bases, with 9 bases left between them. CDR1 is MGHRA and CDR2 is YSYEKL in the germline V gene. The CDR3 is made up of 13 amino acids. CDR3 in DNA: TGCGCCAGCAGCCAAGACGACCGGAGCACCATATATTTT. This codes for CASSQDDRSTIYF.

This clonotype was seen only a few times. The J gene is TRBJ2-1, the V gene TRBV10-2; 7 bases are a match to TRBD2. The CDR3 sequence is 13 residues long. Germline V CDR1 and CDR2: WSHSY, SAAADI. With V trimmed by 2 bases and J by 10 bases, 5 bases remained unmatched. CDR3 protein: CASSEREGWEQFF. The CDR3 DNA is TGCGCCAGCAGTGAGAGGGAGGGGTGGGAGCAGTTCTTC.

A note on this clonotype: The junction departs from the called germline gene at one end, perhaps through a read error. The rearrangement joins TRBV5-6 to TRBJ2-1, with a tentative D call TRBD2 (6 bases). In germline, CDR1 is SGHDT, CDR2 YYEEEE. The CDR3 totals 12 residues. CDR3 sequence (DNA): TGTGCCAGCAGCCCTTTGGGCGGGGAGGAGCTCTTC. It specifies CASSPLGGEELF.

The DNA of the CDR3 is TGTGCCAGCAGCCGACAGGGGGGTCAGCCCCAGCATTTT. This gives the protein CASSRQGGQPQHF. The rearrangement links TRBV7-8 to TRBJ1-5; 9 nucleotides match TRBD1. With V trimmed by 5 bases and J by 6 bases, 2 bases remained unmatched. Germline V gene lookup returns CDR1 SGHVS and CDR2 FQNEAQ. The CDR3 is 13 residues long. The entire variable domain, with the rest obtained from reference TRBV7-8 and TRBJ1-5, is as follows: GAGVSQSPRYKVAKRGQDVALRCDPISGHVSLFWYQQALGQGPEFLTYFQNEAQLDKSGLPSDRFFAERPEGSVSTLKIQRTQQEDSAVYLCASSRQGGQPQHFGDGTRLSIL.

The genes are TRBV29-1 and TRBJ2-1; the D is unclear. V was shortened by 6 bases and J by 8 bases, with 11 bases between the two germline ends. The CDR3 has 11 residues. CDR1 and CDR2 from the germline V gene are SQVTM and ANQGSEA. The CDR3 DNA reads as TGCAGCGTCGTCCGGCTTGATGAGCAGTTCTTC. Its protein product is CSVVRLDEQFF.

This clonotype occurred a few times. V is TRBV3-1 and J is TRBJ1-6; tentatively, D is TRBD1 (6 bases). The germline V gene encodes CDR1 LGHDT and CDR2 YNNKEL (reference sequence). Trimming pared 4 bases from V and 12 bases from J, leaving 10 bases between. CDR3 length equals 12 residues. As DNA, the CDR3 is TGTGCCAGCAGCCTGACAGGCTTACCCCTCCACTTT. This gives the protein CASSLTGLPLHF.

This clonotype showed up many times. The chain carries TRBV5-1 and TRBJ2-3; D is possibly TRBD1 or TRBD2 (5 bases each). Germline V gene data show CDR1 as SGHRS and CDR2 as YFSETQ. CDR3 length: 13 residues. V was trimmed by 3 bases and J by 6 bases, leaving 11 bases between them. The CDR3 sequence: CASSWVGDDTQYF. The DNA of the CDR3 is TGCGCCAGCAGCTGGGTGGGGGATGATACGCAGTATTTT. The whole variable domain, filled in from reference TRBV5-1 and TRBJ2-3, reads KAGVTQTPRYLIKTRGQQVTLSCSPISGHRSVSWYQQTPGQGLQFLFEYFSETQRNKGNFPGRFSGRQFSNSRSEMNVSTLELGDSALYLCASSWVGDDTQYFGPGTRLTVL.

As concerns this clonotype: Sequence at one end of the junction differs from germline and may be a read error. The J gene is TRBJ1-4, the V gene TRBV11-2; no reliable D call. Germline V gives CDR1 SGHAT, CDR2 FQNNGV. This CDR3 region has 14 residues. DNA for the CDR3: TGTGCCAGCAGCTTAAGAACAACTAATGAAATACTGTTTTTT. Translating it yields CASSLRTTNEILFF.

In this sample, this clonotype turned up many times. The chain recombines TRBV5-1 with TRBJ2-1; D might be TRBD1 or TRBD2, each matching 5 bases. This CDR3 region has 14 residues. Germline V gene lookup returns CDR1 SGHRS and CDR2 YFSETQ. V lost 3 bases, J lost 9 bases, and 16 bases lay in between. CDR3 in DNA: TGCGCCAGCAGCTGGGGGATACAACGGGCTGAGCAGTTCTTC. Protein sequence: CASSWGIQRAEQFF.

This sequence joins TRBV7-2 and TRBJ2-7; no definite D call. The V end lost 5 bases, the J end lost 4 bases, and 12 bases lay between the germline ends. The CDR3 totals 13 residues. CDR1 is SGHTA, CDR2 FQGNSA, per germline. The CDR3 coding sequence is TGTGCCAGCAGCCTCGCCAACGTTTACGAGCAGTACTTC. Translated, it gives CASSLANVYEQYF.

This clonotype was seen more than once but under ten times. J is TRBJ2-2 and V is TRBV12-3 or TRBV12-4; either TRBD1 or TRBD2 may fit D (5 bases each). V was pared by 8 bases and J by 6 bases, with 10 bases between. The CDR3 is 12 residues long. CDR3 bases: TGTGCCAGCGGGGGTATGGCCGGGGAGCTGTTTTTT. Protein product: CASGGMAGELFF.

This chain joins TRBV7-8 and TRBJ2-7; perhaps TRBD1 as D (6 bases). V lost 4 bases and J 7 bases, leaving 17 bases between the germline ends. CDR3 length: 14 amino acids. Looked up from germline, CDR1 is SGHVS and CDR2 is FQNEAQ. CDR3 sequence reads: CASSSGRGWKEQYF. DNA of the CDR3: TGTGCCAGCAGCTCCGGCAGGGGATGGAAGGAGCAGTACTTC.